The 6 T cell receptor beta chains listed next were all sequenced from one sample in a study of cytomegalovirus exposure and HLA in healthy donors (dated by TCRdb to about 2017). To prepare the library, the immunoSEQ multiplex PCR assay was applied. The multiplex PCR relied on a mix of 60 forward primers for TCR Vbeta segments and 13 reverse primers for TCR Jbeta segments. In TCRdb, the immuneACCESS table is reduced to in-frame sequences with V and J assigned. These tables do not hold every clone; where another copy was compared, an unresolved V gene accounts for under half, and the others remain unexplained. This sample lists some 120,000 clones; roughly two thirds were detected once. The ten largest clones add up to about 1.5% of the sample. The sample taken for sequencing was PBMCs. These receptors were collected from a man aged 25-40 years in good health and CMV-seropositive.

This clone was picked up a small number of times. The chain links TRBV7-3 to TRBJ2-1, with TRBD2 matching over 9 bases. Germline CDR1 is SGHTA and CDR2 is FQGTGA. CDR3 length equals 16 residues. V dropped 5 bases and J dropped 1; count of bases not matched to a gene: 6. This CDR3 is CASSDSGRASYNEQFF. In nucleotides, the CDR3 is TGTGCCAGCAGCGATAGCGGGAGAGCGTCCTACAATGAGCAGTTCTTC. The full variable domain, completed using reference TRBV7-3 and TRBJ2-1, is GAGVSQTPSNKVTEKGKYVELRCDPISGHTALYWYRQSLGQGPEFLIYFQGTGAADDSGLPNDRFFAVRPEGSVSTLKIQRTERGDSAVYLCASSDSGRASYNEQFFGPGTRLTVL.

The sample holds a few counts of this clone. V gene TRBV19 combines with J gene TRBJ1-2, with 8 bases aligning to TRBD1. V dropped 7 bases and J dropped 3; count of bases not matched to a gene: 4. CDR1 is LNHDA, CDR2 SQIVND, per germline (reference sequence). The CDR3 loop spans 13 amino acids. CDR3: CASTPTGDYGYTF. In DNA form, the CDR3 reads TGTGCCAGTACCCCGACAGGGGACTATGGCTACACCTTC.

This clone was detected only a few times. The rearrangement links TRBV14 to TRBJ1-1, with D unresolved. Germline assignment: CDR1 SGHDN and CDR2 FVKESK. The CDR3 is 13 amino acids. V lost 4 bases, J lost 0 bases, and 6 bases lay in between. CDR3: CASSLQMNTEAFF. In DNA, the CDR3 is TGTGCCAGCAGCCTGCAGATGAACACTGAAGCTTTCTTT. Complete variable domain (other parts from reference TRBV14 and TRBJ1-1): EAGVTQFPSHSVIEKGQTVTLRCDPISGHDNLYWYRRVMGKEIKFLLHFVKESKQDESGMPNNRFLAERTGGTYSTLKVQPAELEDSGVYFCASSLQMNTEAFFGQGTRLTVV.

The rearrangement uses TRBV28 and TRBJ2-7; D remains unclear. The CDR3 runs 13 residues. Per germline, CDR1 MDHEN and CDR2 SYDVKM. V was pared by 1 base and J by 1 base, with 5 bases between. CDR3 sequence reads: CASSLSPSYEQYF. The CDR3 nucleotides read TGTGCCAGCAGTTTATCCCCGTCCTACGAGCAGTACTTC.

A word on this clone: A junction boundary mismatches the germline segment, possibly from a read error. The rearrangement joins TRBV6-5 to TRBJ1-3, with TRBD1 matching 7 bases. The germline V gene has CDR1 MNHEY and CDR2 SVGAGI. The CDR3 runs 13 residues. CDR3 in amino acids: CANSSGYRGTIYF. As DNA, the CDR3 is TGTGCCAACAGTTCCGGTTACAGGGGCACCATATATTTT.

V is TRBV7-2 and J is TRBJ1-2, with TRBD1 matching 11 bases. From germline, CDR1 is SGHTA and CDR2 FQGNSA. This CDR3 contains 16 residues. Trimming at V came to 5 bases and at J to 4 bases, leaving 9 bases not matched to a gene. The CDR3 DNA reads as TGTGCCAGCAGCCGTACCGGACAGGGGGCCTTCTATGGCTACACCTTC. Its translation: CASSRTGQGAFYGYTF.